This T cell receptor beta chain was recovered during a study of shared clonotypes between healthy human individuals. Measured with immunoSEQ multiplex PCR; TCRdb has only the in-frame clones, and not every one. The sample has hundreds of thousands of clones, approximately 79% seen once. V dropped 5 bases and J dropped 0 bases, with 17 bases sitting between them. The CDR3 is 17 residues long. Germline loops: CDR1 SGHTA, CDR2 FQGNSA. Sequencing input: memory CD4+ T cells sorted from blood. Subset meaning: CD45RA-negative fraction. The source is a woman aged 25 to 39 in good health. This sequence joins TRBV7-2 and TRBJ1-5, with D hard to call. The CDR3 coding sequence is TGTGCCAGCAGCAACCTCGGACGCAAGAGTAGCAATCAGCCCCAGCATTTT. As protein: CASSNLGRKSSNQPQHF.